This TCR beta chain was captured in a study of beta chain features in type 1 diabetes. Points from the study as a whole: In all four CD4+ subsets, TCRB CDR3 length was significantly, moderately reduced in type 1 diabetes. Sampled from patients, naive, central memory and Treg TCRB repertoires appeared more similar than those sampled from healthy donors. The VDJ junctions of type 1 diabetes patients carried fewer insertions and more deletions.

Germline-derived CDR1 and CDR2 are MDHEN and SYDVKM. There are 16 residues in the CDR3. J gave up 0 bases and V 5 bases, and 8 bases lay outside the gene matches. Investigators reverse transcribed all isolated RNA, so they sequenced expressed TCRB transcripts. Produced via immunoSEQ multiplex PCR; TCRdb's table is partial and in-frame only. Among a few hundred thousand clones, roughly 14% were seen once, and the ten largest hold about 0.016%. In its sample, this clone was seen a few times. What it binds is unknown. What was sequenced was naive CD4+ T cells from blood. This TCR derives from a woman younger than 30 with type 1 diabetes. The chain has TRBV28 and TRBJ1-1; 8 bases map to TRBD1. This chain's CDR3 is CASSPGTGGVNTEAFF. The CDR3 DNA reads TGTGCCAGCAGTCCGGGGACAGGTGGAGTGAACACTGAAGCTTTCTTT.